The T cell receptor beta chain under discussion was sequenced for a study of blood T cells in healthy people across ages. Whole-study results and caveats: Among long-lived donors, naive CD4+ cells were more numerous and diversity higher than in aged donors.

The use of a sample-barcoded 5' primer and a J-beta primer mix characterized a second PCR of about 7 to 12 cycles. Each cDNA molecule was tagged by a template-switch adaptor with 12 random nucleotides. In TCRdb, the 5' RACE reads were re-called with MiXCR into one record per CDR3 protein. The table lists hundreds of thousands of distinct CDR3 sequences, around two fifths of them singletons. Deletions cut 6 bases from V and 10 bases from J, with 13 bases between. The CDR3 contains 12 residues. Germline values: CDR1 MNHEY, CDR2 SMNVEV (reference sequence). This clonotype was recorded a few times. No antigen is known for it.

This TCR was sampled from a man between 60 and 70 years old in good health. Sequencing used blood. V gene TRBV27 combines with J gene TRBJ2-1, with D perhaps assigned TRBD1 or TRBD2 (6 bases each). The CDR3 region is CASSTIGGEQFF. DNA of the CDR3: TGTGCCAGCAGCACAATCGGGGGCGAGCAGTTCTTC.